What follows are 31 T cell receptor beta chains derived from one specimen sequenced in a study of T cell responses to AZD1222 COVID-19 vaccine. Using immunoSEQ multiplex PCR, the repertoire was profiled, and TCRdb retains in-frame clones only, with some absent. The repertoire has 90,000 to 150,000 clones, around 87% of them found once; the top ten carry less than 15%. Sequencing was performed on peripheral blood, taken on day 0 of AZD1222 vaccination. The receptors stem from an adult in good health.

V gene TRBV28 combines with J gene TRBJ1-5; the D gene is possibly TRBD1 (5 bases). The CDR3 has 14 amino acids. Germline values: CDR1 MDHEN, CDR2 SYDVKM. V shed 3 bases and J shed 5 bases, with 11 bases lying between them. The CDR3 sequence: CASSLWQTDQPQHF. CDR3 DNA sequence: TGTGCCAGCAGTTTGTGGCAGACAGATCAGCCCCAGCATTTT.

Here the CDR3 DNA reads TGTGCCAGCAGTCAGGTTCGTGAAGCTTTCTTT. Translation: CASSQVREAFF. The rearrangement links TRBV6-2 or TRBV6-3 to TRBJ1-1; D is undetermined. Trimming took off 5 bases at V and 7 bases at J, with 8 bases between the two ends. This CDR3 has 11 amino acids. Germline values: CDR1 MNHEY, CDR2 SVGEGT.

The chain is built from TRBV7-9 and TRBJ1-3, with D hard to call. From germline, CDR1 is SEHNR and CDR2 FQNEAQ (reference sequence). The CDR3 length is 15 residues. V lost 5 bases to trimming and J lost 0 bases, with 11 bases between them. Here the CDR3 reads CASSPRRISGNTIYF. In DNA, the CDR3 is TGTGCCAGCAGCCCCAGACGGATCTCTGGAAACACCATATATTTT.

V gene TRBV29-1 combines with J gene TRBJ2-1; D may be TRBD1 or TRBD2 (6 bases each). Between the trimmed V and J ends, which lost 7 bases and 5 bases, there was a span of 18 bases. The CDR3 runs to 14 residues. The germline V gene encodes CDR1 SQVTM and CDR2 ANQGSEA. The CDR3 DNA is TGCAGCGCAAGGAGGGGGGCGAGGGACAATGAGCAGTTCTTC. It yields the protein CSARRGARDNEQFF.

The chain uses TRBV6-6 and TRBJ1-5; 7 bases match TRBD1. The CDR3 contains 16 residues. V lost 4 bases to trimming and J lost 4 bases; unmatched junction nucleotides: 10. Per germline, CDR1 MNHNY and CDR2 SVGAGI (reference sequence). The CDR3: CASSSPGTALNQPQHF. The CDR3 DNA sequence: TGTGCCAGCAGTTCCCCGGGGACAGCGCTGAATCAGCCCCAGCATTTT.

The chain couples TRBV5-5 to TRBJ1-1; D possibly corresponds to TRBD1 (6 bases). The V gene lost 7 bases and the J gene lost 3 bases, with 13 bases spanning the gap. Germline V CDR1 and CDR2: SGHKS, YYEKEE (reference sequence). The CDR3 is 13 residues long. The CDR3 coding sequence is TGTGCCAGCTTGCAGGGGAGGGACACTGAAGCTTTCTTT. Its protein product is CASLQGRDTEAFF.

This sequence joins TRBV7-6 and TRBJ2-1; 9 bases agree with TRBD2. The J segment lost 7 bases and the V segment lost 6 bases, leaving 10 bases of the junction unmatched. This CDR3 has 15 residues. Looked up from germline, CDR1 is SGHVS and CDR2 is FNYEAQ. DNA for the CDR3: TGTGCCAGCAGGGATCTAGCGGGAATAGGAAATGAGCAGTTCTTC. The encoded protein is CASRDLAGIGNEQFF.

This chain connects TRBV5-4 to TRBJ2-5; TRBD2 is a possible D gene (5 bases). Trimming cost V 7 bases and J 5 bases, with 15 bases left between them. This CDR3 comprises 13 residues. Germline CDR1 reads SGHNT; CDR2 reads YYREEE (reference sequence). DNA of the CDR3: TGTGCCAGCCGTGAGGGAAGGGTGGAGACCCAGTACTTC. Its protein product is CASREGRVETQYF.

The V call is TRBV11-2, the J call TRBJ2-5, with D perhaps TRBD2 (6 bases). The length of the CDR3 is 17 residues. Trimming pared 1 base from V and 5 bases from J, leaving 20 bases between. Per germline, CDR1 SGHAT and CDR2 FQNNGV. DNA of the CDR3: TGTGCCAGCAGCTTAGCTCGGTTCGTGGTCGGAGGGGAGACCCAGTACTTC. It encodes CASSLARFVVGGETQYF. Full variable domain (rest looked up from reference TRBV11-2 and TRBJ2-5): EAGVAQSPRYKIIEKRQSVAFWCNPISGHATLYWYQQILGQGPKLLIQFQNNGVVDDSQLPKDRFSAERLKGVDSTLKIQPAKLEDSAVYLCASSLARFVVGGETQYFGPGTRLLVL.

This sequence joins TRBV18 and TRBJ2-2; no clear D. The V gene's germline CDR1 is KGHSH and CDR2 LQKENI. The CDR3 is made up of 17 amino acids. V lost 0 bases and J lost 2, with 13 bases in between. CDR3 amino acids: CASSPPLRSVNTGELFF. In DNA form, the CDR3 reads TGTGCCAGCTCACCACCACTTAGGTCAGTTAACACCGGGGAGCTGTTTTTT.

J is TRBJ1-5 and V is TRBV28, with TRBD1 identical over 7 bases. The CDR3 totals 17 residues. J lost 3 bases, V lost 5 bases, and 13 bases had no gene match. Germline V gene data show CDR1 as MDHEN and CDR2 as SYDVKM. Here the CDR3 reads CASSTNLRTGTNQPQHF. The CDR3 bases are TGTGCCAGCAGTACAAACTTACGGACAGGCACCAATCAGCCCCAGCATTTT. The complete variable domain, with remaining parts taken from reference TRBV28 and TRBJ1-5, reads DVKVTQSSRYLVKRTGEKVFLECVQDMDHENMFWYRQDPGLGLRLIYFSYDVKMKEKGDIPEGYSVSREKKERFSLILESASTNQTSMYLCASSTNLRTGTNQPQHFGDGTRLSIL.

The J gene is TRBJ2-7, the V gene TRBV7-8; 8 nucleotides agree with TRBD2. Germline V gives CDR1 SGHVS, CDR2 FQNEAQ. The CDR3 contains 16 residues. The J segment lost 2 bases and the V segment lost 5 bases, leaving 11 bases of the junction unmatched. The CDR3 bases are TGTGCCAGCAGCGACCTACGTAGCGGGACCACCTACGAGCAGTACTTC. This codes for CASSDLRSGTTYEQYF.

This chain connects TRBV19 to TRBJ1-2; 7 bases agree with TRBD1. Germline-derived CDR1 and CDR2 are LNHDA and SQIVND (reference sequence). V lost 4 bases to trimming and J lost 4 bases; unmatched junction nucleotides: 3. This CDR3 region has 13 residues. This chain's CDR3 is CASSTDRAYGYTF. For the CDR3, the DNA is TGTGCCAGTAGTACCGACAGGGCCTATGGCTACACCTTC.

The chain has TRBV2 and TRBJ2-7; either TRBD1 or TRBD2 may supply D (5 bases each). Germline-derived CDR1 and CDR2 are SNHLY and FYNNEI. This CDR3 is built from 13 residues. V lost 6 bases, J lost 2 bases, and 11 bases lay in between. The CDR3: CASRGDGTYEQYF. The CDR3, as DNA: TGTGCCAGCAGGGGGGACGGGACCTACGAGCAGTACTTC.

The V and J genes are TRBV28 and TRBJ1-1, with D possibly being TRBD1 (6 bases). The CDR3 contains 14 residues. The germline gives CDR1 MDHEN, CDR2 SYDVKM. Trimming pared 6 bases from V and 4 bases from J, leaving 15 bases between. The CDR3 protein is CASSKLHRATEAFF. The DNA of the CDR3 is TGTGCCAGCAGCAAACTTCACAGGGCCACTGAAGCTTTCTTT. Combining the CDR3 with reference TRBV28 and TRBJ1-1 gives the whole variable domain DVKVTQSSRYLVKRTGEKVFLECVQDMDHENMFWYRQDPGLGLRLIYFSYDVKMKEKGDIPEGYSVSREKKERFSLILESASTNQTSMYLCASSKLHRATEAFFGQGTRLTVV.

The chain joins TRBV7-3 to TRBJ2-6, with D possibly TRBD2 on 5 matching bases. Germline values: CDR1 SGHTA, CDR2 FQGTGA. The CDR3 is made up of 16 amino acids. Trimming stripped 5 bases from V and 3 bases from J, with 14 bases between. The CDR3 bases are TGTGCCAGCAGCCCCATCGGGGTTCGTGGGGCCAACGTCCTGACTTTC. The encoded protein is CASSPIGVRGANVLTF.

V gene TRBV5-4 combines with J gene TRBJ1-4; D is uncertain. Trimming stripped 5 bases from V and 0 bases from J, with 8 bases between. The CDR3 extends over 14 amino acids. Germline V gene lookup returns CDR1 SGHNT and CDR2 YYREEE (reference sequence). The CDR3 spells CASSRAATNEKLFF. The CDR3 coding sequence is TGTGCCAGCAGTCGGGCGGCAACTAATGAAAAACTGTTTTTT.

The chain is built from TRBV14 and TRBJ1-1; the D gene is possibly TRBD1 (6 bases). The CDR3 covers 16 residues. CDR1 SGHDN and CDR2 FVKESK come from the germline V gene. Trimming removed 4 bases from V and 6 bases from J, with 21 bases in between. For the CDR3, the DNA is TGTGCCAGCAGCCCCACAGGGAGAGTGGGACTCCCTGAAGCTTTCTTT. Its protein is CASSPTGRVGLPEAFF.

This chain uses TRBV10-3 with TRBJ2-7; 7 positions agree with TRBD2. The germline V gene encodes CDR1 ENHRY and CDR2 SYGVKD. CDR3 size: 14 residues. Trimming cost V 5 bases and J 5 bases; bases outside gene matches: 9. The CDR3 here is CAISTSASGDEQYF. For the CDR3, the DNA is TGTGCCATCAGTACTAGCGCCTCAGGCGACGAGCAGTACTTC.

The chain recombines TRBV7-3 with TRBJ1-1; 8 bases are shared with TRBD1. The CDR3 is 14 amino acids. CDR1 and CDR2 (germline): SGHTA, FQGTGA. Trimming removed 4 bases from V and 10 bases from J; junction bases left unmatched: 11. CDR3 region: CASSSSGQGTRAFF. CDR3 nucleotide sequence: TGTGCCAGCAGCTCATCTGGACAGGGTACGAGAGCTTTCTTT.

The chain uses TRBV28 and TRBJ2-2, with 9 bases matching TRBD1. The germline CDR1 and CDR2 sequences are MDHEN and SYDVKM. This CDR3 contains 16 residues. With 7 bases clipped from V and 4 bases from J, the junction kept 10 bases outside the gene matches. The CDR3 nucleotides read TGTGCCAGCAACCAAACTCCGGGACAGGGCACCGGGGAGCTGTTTTTT. Residues: CASNQTPGQGTGELFF.

This chain joins TRBV29-1 and TRBJ2-5; no clear D gene. Germline CDR1 SQVTM, CDR2 ANQGSEA. The CDR3 loop spans 14 amino acids. Trimming cost V 4 bases and J 1 base, with 13 bases left between them. The CDR3 nucleotides read TGCAGCGTTGGGCCAGGCAGTAGCCAAGAGACCCAGTACTTC. Translating gives CSVGPGSSQETQYF. Full variable domain (remainder filled in from reference TRBV29-1 and TRBJ2-5): SAVISQKPSRDICQRGTSLTIQCQVDSQVTMMFWYRQQPGQSLTLIATANQGSEATYESGFVIDKFPISRPNLTFSTLTVSNMSPEDSSIYLCSVGPGSSQETQYFGPGTRLLVL.

This chain joins TRBV7-6 and TRBJ2-3, with a possible D match to TRBD2 (5 bases). CDR3 size: 16 residues. CDR1 is SGHVS and CDR2 is FNYEAQ in the germline V gene. The V and J ends lost 5 bases and 0 bases respectively, with 15 bases between them. This CDR3 reads CASSQLSGRSTDTQYF. CDR3 nucleotide sequence: TGTGCCAGCAGCCAACTGAGTGGGAGAAGCACAGATACGCAGTATTTT.

The gene calls are TRBV11-1 and TRBJ2-7; D remains unclear. This CDR3 comprises 13 residues. V was clipped by 5 bases and J by 4 bases, with 12 bases between them. The germline gives CDR1 SGHAT, CDR2 FQDESV (reference sequence). CDR3 region: CASSPNPLYEQYF. Here the CDR3 DNA reads TGTGCCAGCAGCCCGAACCCGCTTTACGAGCAGTACTTC. Combining the CDR3 with reference TRBV11-1 and TRBJ2-7 gives the whole variable domain EAEVAQSPRYKITEKSQAVAFWCDPISGHATLYWYRQILGQGPELLVQFQDESVVDDSQLPKDRFSAERLKGVDSTLKIQPAELGDSAMYLCASSPNPLYEQYFGPGTRLTVT.

This rearrangement joins TRBV10-3 to TRBJ2-1; D ambiguous. Trimming stripped 3 bases from V and 8 bases from J, with 8 bases between. From germline, CDR1 is ENHRY and CDR2 SYGVKD. This CDR3 region has 12 residues. This CDR3 reads CAISENAHEQFF. The DNA for the CDR3 is TGTGCCATCAGTGAAAATGCGCATGAGCAGTTCTTC.

This clone was recorded many times. The chain uses TRBV6-6 and TRBJ2-7; 8 bases fit TRBD1. The CDR3 is made up of 14 amino acids. Germline V lookup: CDR1 MNHNY, CDR2 SVGAGI (reference sequence). The junction had 6 bases not matched to a gene; V was cut back by 5 bases and J by 3 bases. CDR3 protein: CASSDRGRGYEQYF. CDR3 DNA: TGTGCCAGCAGTGACAGGGGAAGGGGCTACGAGCAGTACTTC.

The genes are TRBV2 and TRBJ1-3, with 8 bases that match TRBD1. The CDR3 has 16 residues. Germline V gene sequence: CDR1 SNHLY, CDR2 FYNNEI. After removal of 2 bases from V and 3 bases from J, the junction contained 6 bases not matched to a gene. The CDR3 sequence is CASSEYRTGSGNTIYF. In nucleotides, the CDR3 is TGTGCCAGCAGTGAATACAGGACAGGGAGTGGAAACACCATATATTTT.

The V and J genes are TRBV9 and TRBJ1-2; D unresolved. CDR3 length equals 16 residues. CDR1 is SGDLS and CDR2 is YYNGEE in the germline V gene. V was clipped by 0 bases and J by 7 bases, with 19 bases between them. In DNA, the CDR3 is TGTGCCAGCAGCGTAGCCTTGCATACATCTATGGCTGGCTACACCTTC. It yields the protein CASSVALHTSMAGYTF.

This chain joins TRBV7-2 and TRBJ2-7, with 14 bases fitting TRBD2. CDR3 size: 19 residues. Germline V gene data show CDR1 as SGHTA and CDR2 as FQGNSA. Trimming cost V 5 bases and J 2 bases; bases outside gene matches: 14. CDR3 sequence (DNA): TGTGCCAGCAGCCCCAGACAGGGTTCGGGACTAGCGGGAGCCTACGAGCAGTACTTC. Translating gives CASSPRQGSGLAGAYEQYF.

This clone has only one observation. This chain uses TRBV5-5 with TRBJ1-3, with TRBD1 as a possible D gene (5 bases). From germline, CDR1 is SGHKS and CDR2 YYEKEE (reference sequence). V dropped 4 bases and J dropped 0 bases, with 17 bases sitting between them. CDR3 size: 17 residues. The CDR3 bases are TGTGCCAGCAGCCCACTTTGGGCGGGACTCTCTGGAAACACCATATATTTT. Translating gives CASSPLWAGLSGNTIYF.

The chain employs TRBV19 and TRBJ1-6; TRBD1 is a possible D gene (6 bases). This CDR3 has 15 amino acids. Trimming stripped 3 bases from V and 6 bases from J, with 12 bases between. Germline V CDR1 and CDR2: LNHDA, SQIVND (reference sequence). CDR3 in amino acids: CASSMAGAGNSPLHF. The CDR3 DNA is TGTGCCAGTAGTATGGCGGGGGCCGGTAATTCACCCCTCCACTTT.